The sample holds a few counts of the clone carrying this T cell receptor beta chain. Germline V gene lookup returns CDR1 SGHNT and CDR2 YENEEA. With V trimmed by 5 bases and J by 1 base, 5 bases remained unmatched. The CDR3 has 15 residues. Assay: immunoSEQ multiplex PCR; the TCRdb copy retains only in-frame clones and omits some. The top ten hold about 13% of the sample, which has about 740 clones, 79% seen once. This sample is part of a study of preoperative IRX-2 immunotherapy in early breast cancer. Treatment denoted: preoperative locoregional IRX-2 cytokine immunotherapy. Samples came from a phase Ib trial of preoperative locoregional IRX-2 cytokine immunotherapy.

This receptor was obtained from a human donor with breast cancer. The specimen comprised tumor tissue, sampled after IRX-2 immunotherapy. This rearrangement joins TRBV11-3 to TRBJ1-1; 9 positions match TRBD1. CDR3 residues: CASSNGQGWNTEAFF. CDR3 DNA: TGTGCCAGCAGCAATGGACAGGGGTGGAACACTGAAGCTTTCTTT.